These 14 T cell receptor beta chains share one sample of origin, sequenced in a study of cytomegalovirus exposure and HLA in healthy donors. PCR involved 60 Vbeta and 13 Jbeta primers. The assay was immunoSEQ multiplex PCR, and TCRdb's table has in-frame clones only and misses some. The table has roughly 100,000 clones, 73% seen once; the top ten hold around 3.5%. Sample: PBMCs. Receptor source: a man in his forties or fifties in good health and CMV-seronegative.

V gene TRBV2 combines with J gene TRBJ2-1; 8 bases fit TRBD1. V was pared by 3 bases and J by 8 bases, with 6 bases of the junction left unmatched. This CDR3 region has 14 residues. Looked up from germline, CDR1 is SNHLY and CDR2 is FYNNEI. The CDR3 sequence is CASSDGQGAHEQFF. In nucleotides, the CDR3 is TGTGCCAGCAGTGATGGGCAGGGGGCGCATGAGCAGTTCTTC.

The chain has TRBV28 and TRBJ2-3, with a possible D match to TRBD1 (5 bases). There are 12 residues in the CDR3. Germline-derived CDR1 and CDR2 are MDHEN and SYDVKM. V lost 10 bases and J lost 0, with 8 bases in between. CDR3 amino acids: CAIRASTDTQYF. The CDR3 coding sequence is TGTGCCATCAGGGCTAGCACAGATACGCAGTATTTT.

The chain couples TRBV18 to TRBJ1-2, with D possibly being TRBD1 (6 bases). The V gene's germline CDR1 is KGHSH and CDR2 LQKENI. Trimming left V 0 bases short and J 8 bases short, with 7 bases between. The CDR3 runs to 12 residues. CDR3 nucleotide sequence: TGTGCCAGCTCACCACCACAGGGCGGCTACACCTTC. It specifies CASSPPQGGYTF. Full variable domain (outside the CDR3, taken from reference TRBV18 and TRBJ1-2): NAGVMQNPRHLVRRRGQEARLRCSPMKGHSHVYWYRQLPEEGLKFMVYLQKENIIDESGMPKERFSAEFPKEGPSILRIQQVVRGDSAAYFCASSPPQGGYTFGSGTRLTVV.

V usage is TRBV10-3 and J usage is TRBJ2-1, with 12 positions matching TRBD2. Germline lookup yields CDR1 ENHRY and CDR2 SYGVKD. This CDR3 is built from 15 residues. With 6 bases clipped from V and 4 bases from J, the junction kept 4 bases outside the gene matches. The DNA of the CDR3 is TGTGCCATCAGCGGGGGACTAGCGGGTTACAATGAGCAGTTCTTC. Amino acid sequence: CAISGGLAGYNEQFF.

This chain joins TRBV28 and TRBJ1-1, with D possibly matching TRBD1 (5 bases). Trimming stripped 5 bases from V and 1 base from J, with 8 bases between. Per germline, CDR1 MDHEN and CDR2 SYDVKM. The CDR3 totals 13 residues. Here the CDR3 reads CASSLTENTEAFF. CDR3 bases: TGTGCCAGCAGTCTGACAGAGAACACTGAAGCTTTCTTT.

The gene calls are TRBV7-9 and TRBJ2-3; D possibly corresponds to TRBD2 (7 bases). The V gene's germline CDR1 is SEHNR and CDR2 FQNEAQ (reference sequence). This CDR3 spans 16 amino acids. The ends were cut back, 6 bases at V and 2 bases at J, with 18 bases in the middle. The CDR3 sequence: CASRDVRGGVTDTQYF. CDR3 nucleotides: TGTGCCAGCAGAGACGTCAGGGGAGGGGTCACAGATACGCAGTATTTT.

The gene calls are TRBV6-5 and TRBJ2-5; 11 bases line up with TRBD1. The J call may be in error: the DNA end matches TRBJ2-7 better. The germline V gene has CDR1 MNHEY and CDR2 SVGAGI. The CDR3 covers 14 residues. The CDR3 is CASSPGQGVDEQYF. The CDR3 nucleotides read TGTGCCAGCAGTCCGGGACAGGGGGTTGACGAGCAGTACTTC.

V usage is TRBV28 and J usage is TRBJ2-2; D not certain. Germline V CDR1 and CDR2: MDHEN, SYDVKM. V was pared by 3 bases and J by 0 bases, with 11 bases between. This CDR3 is built from 16 residues. CDR3 region: CASSFVGSANTGELFF. As DNA, the CDR3 is TGTGCCAGCAGTTTCGTAGGAAGCGCGAACACCGGGGAGCTGTTTTTT.

The rearrangement links TRBV10-3 to TRBJ1-1; D is unclear. Germline values: CDR1 ENHRY, CDR2 SYGVKD. The CDR3 sequence is 13 residues long. The germline V and J ends were trimmed by 2 bases and 2 bases, with 6 bases remaining between them. The CDR3 reads CAISEEVNTEAFF. The DNA for the CDR3 is TGTGCCATCAGTGAGGAGGTAAACACTGAAGCTTTCTTT.

As to this clone: Sequence at one end of the junction differs from germline and may be a read error. The genes are TRBV11-2 and TRBJ2-7; possible D gene TRBD2, 5 bases. This CDR3 is 14 amino acids long. CDR1 SGHAT and CDR2 FQNNGV come from the germline V gene. The CDR3 DNA reads TGTGCCAGCAGCTTAGGAGATTATGAGGGCGAGCAGTGCTTC. The encoded protein is CASSLGDYEGEQCF.

V usage is TRBV2 and J usage is TRBJ2-7; tentative D call: TRBD2 (5 bases). The CDR3 loop spans 15 amino acids. V lost 1 base to trimming and J lost 0 bases, with 10 bases between them. CDR1 is SNHLY, CDR2 FYNNEI, per germline. CDR3 region: CASSEVEVYSYEQYF. CDR3 bases: TGTGCCAGCAGTGAAGTGGAGGTGTACTCCTACGAGCAGTACTTC.

V is TRBV29-1 and J is TRBJ1-2; 8 nucleotides line up with TRBD1. Germline lookup yields CDR1 SQVTM and CDR2 ANQGSEA. After removal of 4 bases from V and 4 bases from J, the junction contained 5 bases not matched to a gene. The CDR3 runs to 13 residues. The CDR3 DNA sequence: TGCAGCGTTGGGGACAGGCGACGCTATGGCTACACCTTC. Translating it yields CSVGDRRRYGYTF.

The V gene is TRBV7-2, the J gene TRBJ1-4, with 8 bases lining up with TRBD1. The CDR3 has 16 residues. Per the germline V gene, CDR1 is SGHTA and CDR2 is FQGNSA. V shed 5 bases and J 2 bases; nucleotides not matched to a gene: 7. The CDR3 here is CASSPGPGGTNEKLFF. For the CDR3, the DNA is TGTGCCAGCAGCCCTGGGCCAGGGGGCACTAATGAAAAACTGTTTTTT.

The chain links TRBV10-3 to TRBJ1-4; perhaps TRBD1 as D (6 bases). With 9 bases removed from V and 0 bases from J, the gap between germline ends came to 11 bases. Germline V lookup: CDR1 ENHRY, CDR2 SYGVKD. The CDR3 is 14 residues long. The CDR3 protein is CAIGDNATNEKLFF. As DNA, the CDR3 is TGTGCCATAGGGGACAATGCAACTAATGAAAAACTGTTTTTT.